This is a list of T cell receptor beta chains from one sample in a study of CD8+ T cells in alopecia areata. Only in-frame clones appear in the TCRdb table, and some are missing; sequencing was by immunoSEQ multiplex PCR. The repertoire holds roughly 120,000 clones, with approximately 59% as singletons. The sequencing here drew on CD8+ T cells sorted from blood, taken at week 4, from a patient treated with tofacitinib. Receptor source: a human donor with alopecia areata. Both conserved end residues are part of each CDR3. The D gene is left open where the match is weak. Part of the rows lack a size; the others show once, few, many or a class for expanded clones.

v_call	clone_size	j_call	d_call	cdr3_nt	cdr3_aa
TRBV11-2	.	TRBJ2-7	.	TGTGCCAGCAGCTTCCACGACAGAGGGGGTTACTACGAGCAGTACTTC	CASSFHDRGGYYEQYF
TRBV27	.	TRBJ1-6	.	TGTGCCACCACGGGAGGATTGGATAATTCACCCCTCCACTTT	CATTGGLDNSPLHF
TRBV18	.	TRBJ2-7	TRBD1	TGTGCCAGCTCACCACCGGGACAGGGGATGTACGAGCAGTACTTC	CASSPPGQGMYEQYF
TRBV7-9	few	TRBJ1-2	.	TGTGCCAGCAGCTGGGTCCGGGGCAACTATGGCTACACCTTC	CASSWVRGNYGYTF
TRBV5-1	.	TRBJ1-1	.	TGCGCCAGCAGCTTGGATGGGGGCAGTGAAGCTTTCTTT	CASSLDGGSEAFF
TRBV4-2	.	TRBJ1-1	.	TGTGCCAGCAGCCAAGAGTCAAGGAGGTTAAACACTGAAGCTTTCTTT	CASSQESRRLNTEAFF
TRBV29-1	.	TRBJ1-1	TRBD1	TGCAGCGTTATAGGACAGGGTTTAACTGAAGCTTTCTTT	CSVIGQGLTEAFF
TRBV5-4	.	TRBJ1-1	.	TGTGCCAGCAGCTCGAACACTGAAGCTTTCTTT	CASSSNTEAFF
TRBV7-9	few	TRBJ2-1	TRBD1	TGTGCCAGCAGCTACCACAGGGGGACGGGGCAGTTCTTC	CASSYHRGTGQFF
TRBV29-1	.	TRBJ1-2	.	TGCAGCGTTGAAGGGGGACTCTATGGCTACACCTTC	CSVEGGLYGYTF
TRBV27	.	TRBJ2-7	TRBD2	TGTGCCAGCAGTTTGCGGAGGGAGGGTTACGAGCAGTACTTC	CASSLRREGYEQYF
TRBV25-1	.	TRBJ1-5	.	TGTGCCAGCAGTCAGGGAACTATGAATCAGCCCCAGCATTTT	CASSQGTMNQPQHF
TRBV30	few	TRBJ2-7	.	TGTGCCTGGAGCTCCCTTGCCCTGGAGACCTCCTACGAGCAGTACTTC	CAWSSLALETSYEQYF
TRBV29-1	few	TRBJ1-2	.	TGCAGCGTTGTAGGCCCCCCCGAGGGCTACACCTTC	CSVVGPPEGYTF
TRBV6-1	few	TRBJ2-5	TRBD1	TGTGCCAGCAAGGGGGGGGACAGGGAGATGGAGACCCAGTACTTC	CASKGGDREMETQYF
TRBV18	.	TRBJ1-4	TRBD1	TGTGCCAGCTCGGATACCGGGACAGATGAAAAACTGTTTTTT	CASSDTGTDEKLFF
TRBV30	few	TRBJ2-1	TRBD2	TGTGCCTGGAGTGTTGCGGGGGGGAGGAATGAGCAGTTCTTC	CAWSVAGGRNEQFF
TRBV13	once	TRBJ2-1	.	TGTGCCAGCAGCTCTCGACAGGAAGCCTACAATGAGCAGTTCTTC	CASSSRQEAYNEQFF
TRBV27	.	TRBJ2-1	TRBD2	TGTGCCAGCAGTTCGGGGGGGAGCTCCTACAATGAGCAGTTCTTC	CASSSGGSSYNEQFF
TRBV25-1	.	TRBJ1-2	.	TGTGCCAGCAGTGGGGGTTATGGCTACACCTTC	CASSGGYGYTF
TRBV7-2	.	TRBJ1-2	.	TGTGCCAGCAGCTTGGGGACCCTCGCCCCTCTCTACACCTTC	CASSLGTLAPLYTF
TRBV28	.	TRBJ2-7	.	TGTGCCAGCAGTTCGAAGGGAGACGGGTACGAGCAGTACTTC	CASSSKGDGYEQYF
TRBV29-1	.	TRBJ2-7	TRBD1	TGCAGCGTTGAGACAGGGGGATCCTACGAGCAGTACTTC	CSVETGGSYEQYF
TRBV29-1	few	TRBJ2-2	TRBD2	TGCAGCGTTGACCCATCCCCCAGCGGGGTCACCGGGGAGCTGTTTTTT	CSVDPSPSGVTGELFF
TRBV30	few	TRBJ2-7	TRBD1	TGTGCCTGGAGTCTGGGGACAGTTGACTCCTACGAGCAGTACTTC	CAWSLGTVDSYEQYF
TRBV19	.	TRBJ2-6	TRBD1	TGTGCCAGTAGTCCTCTTCTAATCGGGACAGGGGGCTCTGGGGCCAACGTCCTGACTTTC	CASSPLLIGTGGSGANVLTF
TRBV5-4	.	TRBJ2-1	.	TGTGCCAGCAGGACCGCCGGGGGCGGCGGCAATGAGCAGTTCTTC	CASRTAGGGGNEQFF
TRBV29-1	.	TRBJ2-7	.	TGCAGCGTTGCCCCCCGGGCAGGATCGAACGAGCAGTACTTC	CSVAPRAGSNEQYF
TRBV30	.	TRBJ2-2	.	TGTGCCTGGTCCGGGGATAACGGGGAACTGTTTTTT	CAWSGDNGELFF
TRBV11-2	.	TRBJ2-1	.	TGTGCCAGCAGCTTAGTGGGGAATGAGCAGTTCTTC	CASSLVGNEQFF
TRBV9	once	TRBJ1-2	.	TGTGCCAGCAGCGTCACAGGGAATGGGAACTATGGCTACACCTTC	CASSVTGNGNYGYTF
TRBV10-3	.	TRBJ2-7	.	TGTGCCACCACGGGGGACTCCTACGAGCAGTACTTC	CATTGDSYEQYF
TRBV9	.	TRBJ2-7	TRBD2	TGTGCCAGCAGCGTTTCGCCCCGGACTAGCGGAATCTACGAGCAGTACTTC	CASSVSPRTSGIYEQYF